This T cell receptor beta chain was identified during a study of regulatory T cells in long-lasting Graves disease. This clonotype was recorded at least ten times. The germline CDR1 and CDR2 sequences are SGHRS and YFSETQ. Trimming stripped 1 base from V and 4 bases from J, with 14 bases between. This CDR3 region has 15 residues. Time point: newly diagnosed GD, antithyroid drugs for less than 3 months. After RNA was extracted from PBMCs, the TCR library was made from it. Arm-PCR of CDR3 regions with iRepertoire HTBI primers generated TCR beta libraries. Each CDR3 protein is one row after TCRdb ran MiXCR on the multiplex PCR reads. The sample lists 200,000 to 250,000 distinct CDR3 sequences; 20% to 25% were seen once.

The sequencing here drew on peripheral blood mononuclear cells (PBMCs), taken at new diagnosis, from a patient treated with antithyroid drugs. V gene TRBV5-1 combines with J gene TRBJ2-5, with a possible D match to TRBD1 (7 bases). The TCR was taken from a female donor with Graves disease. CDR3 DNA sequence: TGCGCCAGCAGCTTGATAGGCCAGGGGGGAGAGACCCAGTACTTC. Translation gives CASSLIGQGGETQYF. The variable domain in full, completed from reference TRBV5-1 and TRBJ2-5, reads KAGVTQTPRYLIKTRGQQVTLSCSPISGHRSVSWYQQTPGQGLQFLFEYFSETQRNKGNFPGRFSGRQFSNSRSEMNVSTLELGDSALYLCASSLIGQGGETQYFGPGTRLLVL.